Listed below are T cell receptor beta chains from one sample, sequenced in a study of OX40 agonist ivuxolimab in advanced cancers. Clones were read by immunoSEQ multiplex PCR, and TCRdb kept only the in-frame ones, dropping some. The sample lists 27,000 or so clones, less than 90% occurring once. The sample consisted of CD4+ or CD8+ T cells sorted from blood, taken in a trial of the OX40 agonist ivuxolimab. These receptors were taken from an adult with an advanced solid tumor such as melanoma, head and neck, liver or kidney cancer. Each CDR3 is given with its conserved first and last residue. Fields, in order: V gene, D gene, J gene, clone size, CDR3 DNA, CDR3 protein. A D gene is named only where the DNA matches it firmly. Size is omitted from some rows. Given values are once, few, many or a class for expanded clones.

TRBV14	.	TRBJ1-1	.	TGTGCCAGCAGCTCTCTGGGGCAAGGACACTTCATGAACACTGAAGCTTTCTTT	CASSSLGQGHFMNTEAFF
TRBV6-6	.	TRBJ1-1	.	TGTGCCAGCAGTTACGGTTACACTGAAGCTTTCTTT	CASSYGYTEAFF
TRBV28	.	TRBJ1-2	.	TGTGCCACAGAGGGCCCACACACCTTC	CATEGPHTF
TRBV7-9	.	TRBJ1-5	.	TGTGCCAGCAGCTTAGAAGGGGGGCAGCCCCAGCATTTT	CASSLEGGQPQHF
TRBV7-9	.	TRBJ1-5	.	TGTGCCAGCAGCTTTTTCAATCAGCCCCAGCATTTT	CASSFFNQPQHF
TRBV19	.	TRBJ1-1	few	TGTGCCAGTAGTATAGGACAGTCCCCGGAAGCTTTCTTT	CASSIGQSPEAFF
TRBV4-1	.	TRBJ1-1	.	TGCGCCAGCAGCCAAGAGGATCTAGGGGGCACTGAAGCTTTCTTT	CASSQEDLGGTEAFF
TRBV9	.	TRBJ1-4	.	TGTGCCAGCAGCGTATCGGGACTTAGCACTAATGAAAAACTGTTTTTT	CASSVSGLSTNEKLFF
TRBV6-1	.	TRBJ2-7	.	TGTGCCAGCAGTAACCACCGCTCCTACGAGCAGTACTTC	CASSNHRSYEQYF
TRBV21-1	.	TRBJ2-2	.	TGTGCCAGCAGCAAACTCGGGGAGCTGTTTTTT	CASSKLGELFF
TRBV6-5	.	TRBJ1-1	few	TGTGCCAGCAGTTACGGCTCGAACACTGAAGCTTTCTTT	CASSYGSNTEAFF
TRBV27	.	TRBJ2-3	.	TGTGCCAGCAGTTTATCTCCAGACCGGCCCACAGATACGCAGTATTTT	CASSLSPDRPTDTQYF
TRBV6-5	.	TRBJ1-5	once	TGTGCCAGCAGAACGGGGACGGGCAATCAGCCCCAGCATTTT	CASRTGTGNQPQHF
TRBV28	TRBD2	TRBJ2-1	.	TGTGCCAGCAGTATTCGGACTAGCGGGGATGAGCAGTTCTTC	CASSIRTSGDEQFF
TRBV25-1	.	TRBJ1-6	.	TGTGCCAGCAGTTCCCTGGACACATCGTTTCCCCTCCACTTT	CASSSLDTSFPLHF
TRBV11-2	.	TRBJ2-7	.	TGTGCCAGCAGCTTTATCTGGGAGGGGGGCGAGCAGTACTTC	CASSFIWEGGEQYF
TRBV5-5	TRBD2	TRBJ2-2	.	TGTGCCAGCAGCCGCCTAGCGGGAGTGCATATCGGGGAGCTGTTTTTT	CASSRLAGVHIGELFF
TRBV29-1	.	TRBJ2-2	.	TGCAGCGCCGAGGCCGTACACACCGGGGAGCTGTTTTTT	CSAEAVHTGELFF
TRBV6-5	.	TRBJ2-3	.	TGTGCCAGCAGATTGAGAGGACCTTACCAAGATACGCAGTATTTT	CASRLRGPYQDTQYF
TRBV29-1	TRBD1	TRBJ1-1	.	TGCAGCGTTACAGGGGGCTCTGAAGCTTTCTTT	CSVTGGSEAFF
TRBV28	.	TRBJ2-3	.	TGTGCCAGCAGTCTAAAGAAACAGGGGACTGAAGATACGCAGTATTTT	CASSLKKQGTEDTQYF
TRBV27	.	TRBJ2-2	.	TGTGCCAGCAGTTTGGTCCCCGGTGGGGAGCTGTTTTTT	CASSLVPGGELFF
TRBV5-1	.	TRBJ2-2	.	TGCGCCAGCAGCTTGGGGCCTGACGTTCGGGAGCTGTTTTTT	CASSLGPDVRELFF
TRBV7-8	TRBD2	TRBJ2-2	once	TGTGCCAGCAGCTATTTAGCGGGAGAGGTCACCGGGGAGCTGTTTTTT	CASSYLAGEVTGELFF
TRBV6-1	TRBD1	TRBJ1-1	.	TGTGCCAGCAGGTACAGGGGTTCCACTGAAGCTTTCTTT	CASRYRGSTEAFF
TRBV27	TRBD2	TRBJ2-1	.	TGTGCCAGCAGTCGACGACTAGCGGGAATCGATGAGCAGTTCTTC	CASSRRLAGIDEQFF
TRBV20-1	.	TRBJ1-2	.	TGCAGTGCTAGTTTGAACTATGGCTACACCTTC	CSASLNYGYTF
TRBV7-3	.	TRBJ1-2	.	TGTGCCAGCAGCTTAGGCAACGGCTACACCTTC	CASSLGNGYTF
TRBV4-1	.	TRBJ2-7	.	TGCGCCAGCAGCCAGTCGGACACCTCCTACGAGCAGTACTTC	CASSQSDTSYEQYF
TRBV7-2	TRBD1	TRBJ2-1	.	TGTGCCAGCAGCTTTGTCGGGACAGGGGGGAATGAGCAGTTCTTC	CASSFVGTGGNEQFF
TRBV7-9	.	TRBJ2-7	.	TGTGCCAGCAGCCCGCCCGGGATTACGGACGAGCAGTACTTC	CASSPPGITDEQYF
TRBV28	.	TRBJ2-7	.	TGTGCCAGTCGTCCGGACACCGACTACGAGCAGTACTTC	CASRPDTDYEQYF
TRBV28	.	TRBJ1-2	.	TGTGCCAGCAGTTTAGGGAACAGCTATGGCTACACCTTC	CASSLGNSYGYTF
TRBV7-2	.	TRBJ1-4	.	TGTGCCAGCAGCCCGGAAGGGTTTAAACTGTTTTTT	CASSPEGFKLFF
TRBV19	TRBD1	TRBJ1-4	.	TGTGCCAGTAGTATCCTCGGGACAGGGCCTAAAGACAATGAAAAACTGTTTTTT	CASSILGTGPKDNEKLFF
TRBV29-1	.	TRBJ2-7	.	TGCAGCGTTAGGGGGGGCCGGACTTACGAGCAGTACTTC	CSVRGGRTYEQYF
TRBV13	.	TRBJ2-2	.	TGTGCCAGCAGCCAGGGGACGGCGGAGCTGTTTTTT	CASSQGTAELFF
TRBV2	TRBD2	TRBJ2-3	few	TGTGCCAGCAGAAAACTAGCGGGGGTCACAGATACGCAGTATTTT	CASRKLAGVTDTQYF
TRBV27	TRBD1	TRBJ1-4	.	TGTGCCACCGTGGACAGGGTTAATGAAAAACTGTTTTTT	CATVDRVNEKLFF